The 18 T cell receptor beta chains presented below share a single source sample, sequenced in a study of cytomegalovirus exposure and HLA in healthy donors. Researchers ran the PCR with 60 Vbeta and 13 Jbeta primers. Sequencing was performed with immunoSEQ multiplex PCR; in TCRdb, only in-frame clones are kept and a portion is missing. Here the sample spans roughly 100,000 clones, approximately 66% being singletons. Sequencing was carried out using PBMCs. All receptors derive from a woman aged 45-59 years in good health and CMV-seronegative.

The V call is TRBV7-6, the J call TRBJ2-5; no reliable D call. This CDR3 has 14 amino acids. V lost 5 bases and J 6 bases, leaving 16 bases between the germline ends. From germline, CDR1 is SGHVS and CDR2 FNYEAQ. The CDR3 here is CASSPDRVTKTQYF. The CDR3 bases are TGTGCCAGCAGCCCAGACCGGGTTACTAAGACCCAGTACTTC.

This sequence joins TRBV2 and TRBJ2-7; 8 nucleotides align to TRBD1. The germline CDR1 and CDR2 sequences are SNHLY and FYNNEI. Trimming cost V 4 bases and J 1 base; bases outside gene matches: 3. This CDR3 spans 14 amino acids. The CDR3, as DNA: TGTGCCAGCAGTGTGGGACAGGTATCCTACGAGCAGTACTTC. Its protein product is CASSVGQVSYEQYF.

V usage is TRBV15 and J usage is TRBJ2-3; 8 bases match TRBD2. Germline V CDR1 and CDR2: LNHNV, YYDKDF (reference sequence). V shed 3 bases, J shed 3 bases, and the junction held 5 bases outside the gene matches. CDR3 length: 15 residues. Here the CDR3 DNA reads TGTGCCACCAGCAGGGGCGGGGGGACGACAGATACGCAGTATTTT. As protein: CATSRGGGTTDTQYF. The whole variable domain, filled in from reference TRBV15 and TRBJ2-3, reads DAMVIQNPRYQVTQFGKPVTLSCSQTLNHNVMYWYQQKSSQAPKLLFHYYDKDFNNEADTPDNFQSRRPNTSFCFLDIRSPGLGDTAMYLCATSRGGGTTDTQYFGPGTRLTVL.

The gene calls are TRBV7-3 and TRBJ1-5; D not certain. This CDR3 is 16 amino acids long. Germline CDR1 reads SGHTA; CDR2 reads FQGTGA. V was shortened by 1 base and J by 0 bases, with 10 bases between the two germline ends. CDR3 sequence reads: CASSLKRHYSNQPQHF. Here the CDR3 DNA reads TGTGCCAGCAGCTTAAAGCGGCACTATAGCAATCAGCCCCAGCATTTT.

The V and J genes are TRBV18 and TRBJ1-1; TRBD1 agrees at 7 bases. CDR1 and CDR2 (germline): KGHSH, LQKENI. The CDR3 runs to 16 residues. V was pared by 3 bases and J by 4 bases, with 11 bases of the junction left unmatched. The CDR3 protein is CASSPTIVAGGTEAFF. The CDR3 DNA reads as TGTGCCAGCTCACCGACGATAGTGGCAGGGGGCACTGAAGCTTTCTTT.

This chain joins TRBV7-8 and TRBJ2-1; 10 bases agree with TRBD2. The CDR3 sequence is 15 residues long. Germline-derived CDR1 and CDR2 are SGHVS and FQNEAQ. The V gene end was trimmed by 2 bases and the J gene end by 7 bases; junction bases not matched to a gene: 5. The CDR3 sequence: CASSLRTSGINEQFF. CDR3 coding DNA: TGTGCCAGCAGCTTACGGACTAGCGGTATAAATGAGCAGTTCTTC.

V usage is TRBV5-4 and J usage is TRBJ1-1, with D tentatively TRBD1 (6 bases). The V and J ends lost 0 bases and 3 bases respectively, with 9 bases between them. CDR1 is SGHNT and CDR2 is YYREEE in the germline V gene (reference sequence). This CDR3 spans 14 amino acids. The CDR3 loop is CASSLGGRDTEAFF. The CDR3 nucleotides are TGTGCCAGCAGCTTGGGGGGGCGCGACACTGAAGCTTTCTTT.

This clone was seen once. V gene TRBV2 combines with J gene TRBJ1-6; D is possibly TRBD1 (5 bases). CDR1 is SNHLY and CDR2 is FYNNEI in the germline V gene. The V end was cut by 8 bases, the J end by 10 bases, with 15 bases between. There are 13 residues in the CDR3. The CDR3 reads CASARGSESPLHF. In DNA, the CDR3 is TGTGCCAGCGCAAGGGGAAGTGAGTCACCCCTCCACTTT.

The genes are TRBV7-8 and TRBJ2-1; 7 nucleotides match TRBD1. The germline gives CDR1 SGHVS, CDR2 FQNEAQ. The junction had 6 bases not matched to a gene; V was cut back by 3 bases and J by 4 bases. CDR3 length equals 15 residues. The CDR3 loop reads CASSFTGQTYNEQFF. The DNA of the CDR3 is TGTGCCAGCAGCTTCACGGGACAGACTTACAATGAGCAGTTCTTC.

The chain links TRBV6-5 to TRBJ2-1, with 7 bases aligning to TRBD2. With V trimmed by 6 bases and J by 4 bases, 3 bases remained unmatched. The germline gives CDR1 MNHEY, CDR2 SVGAGI. The CDR3 has 13 amino acids. The CDR3 DNA reads TGTGCCAGCAGAACTAGCGAGTACAATGAGCAGTTCTTC. This translates into CASRTSEYNEQFF.

The rearrangement uses TRBV5-8 and TRBJ2-3; 8 bases are a match to TRBD1. Germline-derived CDR1 and CDR2 are SGHTS and YDEGEE. CDR3 length equals 18 residues. V trimming: 2 bases; J trimming: 1 base; junction bases outside the gene matches: 12. CDR3 residues: CASSFLTGGTTRTDTQYF. CDR3 in DNA: TGTGCCAGCAGCTTTTTAACAGGGGGGACAACCCGCACAGATACGCAGTATTTT.

This chain links TRBV4-1 with TRBJ1-2; 7 nucleotides agree with TRBD1. V shed 0 bases, J shed 6 bases, and the junction held 10 bases outside the gene matches. This CDR3 is built from 16 residues. Germline loops: CDR1 MGHRA, CDR2 YSYEKL. The CDR3 here is CASSQDWVDREDGYTF. The CDR3 bases are TGCGCCAGCAGCCAAGATTGGGTTGACAGGGAAGATGGCTACACCTTC.

This clone turned up a few times. The V and J genes are TRBV5-1 and TRBJ1-2; D not certain. The CDR3 has 11 amino acids. Germline V gene data show CDR1 as SGHRS and CDR2 as YFSETQ. V lost 4 bases, J lost 4 bases, and 5 bases lay in between. The CDR3 loop reads CASSPGYGYTF. In DNA form, the CDR3 reads TGCGCCAGCAGCCCGGGCTATGGCTACACCTTC.

This clone was picked up a small number of times. This sequence joins TRBV5-1 and TRBJ1-1; D possibly corresponds to TRBD1 (5 bases). The CDR3 covers 14 residues. With 2 bases removed from V and 4 bases from J, the gap between germline ends came to 12 bases. The germline CDR1 and CDR2 sequences are SGHRS and YFSETQ. The CDR3 DNA sequence: TGCGCCAGCAGCTTCTCAGGGTTGGGCACTGAAGCTTTCTTT. Translated: CASSFSGLGTEAFF. The variable domain in full, with the rest retrieved from reference TRBV5-1 and TRBJ1-1, is KAGVTQTPRYLIKTRGQQVTLSCSPISGHRSVSWYQQTPGQGLQFLFEYFSETQRNKGNFPGRFSGRQFSNSRSEMNVSTLELGDSALYLCASSFSGLGTEAFFGQGTRLTVV.

The J gene is TRBJ2-7, the V gene TRBV13; 8 positions agree with TRBD1. The CDR3 sequence is 15 residues long. The V gene end was trimmed by 0 bases and the J gene end by 1 base; junction bases not matched to a gene: 2. Germline CDR1 is PRHDT and CDR2 is FYEKMQ (reference sequence). The DNA for the CDR3 is TGTGCCAGCAGCTTAGGGGACAGGGCTTCCTACGAGCAGTACTTC. It specifies CASSLGDRASYEQYF.

The chain uses TRBV12-5 and TRBJ2-4; 10 bases are a match to TRBD1. Losses at the gene ends were 6 bases for V and 7 bases for J; bases not matched to a gene: 6. The V gene's germline CDR1 is LGHNT and CDR2 FRNRAP. This CDR3 comprises 14 residues. CDR3 amino acids: CASGLGQGNNIQYF. Here the CDR3 DNA reads TGTGCTAGTGGCCTGGGACAGGGGAATAACATTCAGTACTTC.

This rearrangement joins TRBV7-9 to TRBJ2-5; 7 bases map to TRBD2. The germline V gene encodes CDR1 SEHNR and CDR2 FQNEAQ (reference sequence). The CDR3 contains 12 residues. This CDR3 reads CSGDYLQETQYF. The CDR3 DNA reads TGTTCCGGGGACTACCTCCAAGAGACCCAGTACTTC.

V is TRBV27 and J is TRBJ2-1; no firm D call. The ends were cut back, 6 bases at V and 0 bases at J, with 9 bases in the middle. This CDR3 region has 14 residues. In germline, CDR1 is MNHEY, CDR2 SMNVEV (reference sequence). The CDR3 loop reads CASSRLASYNEQFF. The CDR3 DNA follows: TGTGCCAGCAGCCGACTGGCCTCCTACAATGAGCAGTTCTTC.